One sample yielded the 4 T cell receptor beta chains listed below, sequenced in a study of cytomegalovirus exposure and HLA in healthy donors (TCRdb year 2017). Libraries were constructed by the immunoSEQ multiplex PCR assay. For the multiplex PCR, a mixture combining 60 forward primers for TCR Vbeta segments and 13 reverse primers for TCR Jbeta segments was used. Sourced from immuneACCESS, this table was stored by TCRdb with only in-frame sequences that have V and J called. A share of the clones is absent; for the studies checked, an unresolved V gene accounts for under half, and the remainder has no known explanation. Counted in this sample were 100,000 to 150,000 clones; around 84% of them appeared once. The ten largest clones take up approximately 2.6% of the sample. Sequencing used PBMCs. The receptors come from a man in his fifties or sixties in good health and CMV-seronegative.

J is TRBJ2-5 and V is TRBV9, with 8 bases matching TRBD1. Germline CDR1 and CDR2: SGDLS and YYNGEE. There are 13 residues in the CDR3. V was pared by 4 bases and J by 5 bases, with 4 bases of the junction left unmatched. The DNA for the CDR3 is TGTGCCAGCAGCCTGACAGGGGTGGAGACCCAGTACTTC. It specifies CASSLTGVETQYF.

The J gene is TRBJ1-2, the V gene TRBV5-1; D is unclear. Trimming stripped 7 bases from V and 10 bases from J, with 8 bases between. Germline loops: CDR1 SGHRS, CDR2 YFSETQ. This CDR3 is 9 amino acids long. The CDR3 DNA is TGCGCCAGCGAACTTAACTACACCTTC. Translated, it gives CASELNYTF.

The rearrangement links TRBV7-2 to TRBJ2-7, with TRBD2 matching 8 bases. This CDR3 contains 15 residues. Germline CDR1 is SGHTA and CDR2 is FQGNSA. J gave up 3 bases and V 3 bases, and 7 bases lay outside the gene matches. CDR3 region: CASSLDPGLGYEQYF. For the CDR3, the DNA is TGTGCCAGCAGCTTGGACCCGGGACTAGGCTACGAGCAGTACTTC.

The rearrangement uses TRBV25-1 and TRBJ2-7; 10 nucleotides line up with TRBD2. V was pared by 4 bases and J by 13 bases, with 10 bases of the junction left unmatched. Per germline, CDR1 MGHDK and CDR2 SYGVNS. This CDR3 spans 13 amino acids. CDR3 coding DNA: TGTGCCAGCAGTGCGGGAACCGGGACTAGCGACTACTTC. Translated: CASSAGTGTSDYF.